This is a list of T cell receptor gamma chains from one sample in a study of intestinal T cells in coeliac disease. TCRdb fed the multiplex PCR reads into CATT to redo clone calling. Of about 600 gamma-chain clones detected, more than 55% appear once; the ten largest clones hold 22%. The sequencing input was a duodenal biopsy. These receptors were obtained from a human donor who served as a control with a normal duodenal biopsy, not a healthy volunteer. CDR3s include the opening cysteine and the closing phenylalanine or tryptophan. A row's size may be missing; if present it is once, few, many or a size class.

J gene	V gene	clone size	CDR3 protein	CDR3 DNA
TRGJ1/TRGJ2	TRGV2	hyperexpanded	CATWDATCYYKKLF	TGTGCCACCTGGGACGCGACTTGTTATTATAAGAAACTCTTT
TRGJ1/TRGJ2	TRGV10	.	CAAWDLGVRELF	TGTGCTGCGTGGGATTTGGGAGTAAGAGAACTCTTT
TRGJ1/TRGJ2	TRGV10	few	CAAWRWGYYKKLF	TGTGCTGCGTGGAGGTGGGGATATTATAAGAAACTCTTT
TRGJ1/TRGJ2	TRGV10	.	CAAWDKSLYKKLF	TGTGCTGCGTGGGATAAGTCCCTCTATAAGAAACTCTTT
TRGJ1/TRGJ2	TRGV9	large	CALWEVRPYKKLF	TGTGCCTTGTGGGAGGTGCGCCCTTATAAGAAACTCTTT
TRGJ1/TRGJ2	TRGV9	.	CAFVGGGGYKKLF	TGTGCCTTTGTGGGAGGGGGCGGTTATAAGAAACTCTTT
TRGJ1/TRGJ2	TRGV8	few	CADLGYYYKKLF	TGTGCCGACCTGGGATATTATTATAAGAAACTCTTT